One and the same sample provided the 15 T cell receptor beta chains below, sequenced in a study of early T cells in non-severe SARS-CoV-2 infection. TCRdb called the 5' RACE reads again in MiXCR, with one record for every CDR3 protein. The sample has 55,000 to 65,000 distinct CDR3 sequences; more than 10% are singletons. Source material: whole blood. These receptors were collected from an adult who was a healthcare worker with PCR-confirmed SARS-CoV-2 infection or an uninfected control (not recorded which).

This clonotype was counted between two and nine times. J is TRBJ1-2 and V is TRBV6-1; no firm D call. V shed 7 bases and J shed 4 bases, with 16 bases lying between them. The CDR3 length is 14 residues. Germline CDR1 is MNHNS and CDR2 is SASEGT. The CDR3 coding sequence is TGTGCCAGCACCCCGAGTCGAGGTAGCTATGGCTACACCTTC. Amino acids: CASTPSRGSYGYTF.

J is TRBJ1-4 and V is TRBV7-8, with D unresolved. Between the trimmed V and J ends, which lost 1 base and 6 bases, there was a span of 18 bases. Germline V lookup: CDR1 SGHVS, CDR2 FQNEAQ. The CDR3 is made up of 17 amino acids. The CDR3 DNA reads as TGTGCCAGCAGCTTAGGCCCTGGGCAGAGGAGGGATGAAAAACTGTTTTTT. Translated: CASSLGPGQRRDEKLFF.

CDR3 sequence reads: CSVEVGVNTEAFF. The DNA of the CDR3 is TGCAGCGTTGAAGTAGGGGTGAACACTGAAGCTTTCTTT. This chain uses TRBV29-1 with TRBJ1-1; tentative D call: TRBD1 (5 bases). Trimming removed 1 base at V and 0 bases at J, with 6 bases between. This CDR3 has 13 amino acids. Germline CDR1 reads SQVTM; CDR2 reads ANQGSEA.

This clonotype has a count of ten or more. This CDR3 reads CASSFDRGRTDTQYF. The DNA of the CDR3 is TGTGCCAGCAGCTTCGACAGGGGTAGAACAGATACGCAGTATTTT. The rearrangement uses TRBV7-2 and TRBJ2-3; TRBD1 aligns across 8 bases. V dropped 3 bases and J dropped 3; count of bases not matched to a gene: 5. This CDR3 comprises 15 residues. Looked up from germline, CDR1 is SGHTA and CDR2 is FQGNSA.

This clonotype came up many times. V usage is TRBV28 and J usage is TRBJ1-6; D ambiguous. The germline V gene encodes CDR1 MDHEN and CDR2 SYDVKM. The CDR3 is made up of 15 amino acids. Between the trimmed V and J ends, which lost 3 bases and 7 bases, there was a span of 13 bases. The CDR3 region is CASSFGGQRNSPLHF. The CDR3 coding sequence is TGTGCCAGCAGTTTCGGAGGCCAGCGGAATTCACCCCTCCACTTT. The whole variable domain, remainder taken from reference TRBV28 and TRBJ1-6, is DVKVTQSSRYLVKRTGEKVFLECVQDMDHENMFWYRQDPGLGLRLIYFSYDVKMKEKGDIPEGYSVSREKKERFSLILESASTNQTSMYLCASSFGGQRNSPLHFGNGTRLTVT.

CDR3 residues: CASSPLGVSHNEQFF. Here the CDR3 DNA reads TGTGCCAGCAGCCCTCTAGGGGTGTCCCACAATGAGCAGTTCTTC. The V call is TRBV6-5, the J call TRBJ2-1; D possibly corresponds to TRBD1 (5 bases). Germline V CDR1 and CDR2: MNHEY, SVGAGI. Trimming stripped 6 bases from V and 5 bases from J, with 17 bases between. The CDR3 extends over 15 amino acids.

This clonotype has ten or more counts. The J gene is TRBJ2-2, the V gene TRBV10-2, with D possibly being TRBD2 (6 bases). V was cut by 0 bases and J by 2 bases, with 10 bases left in between. CDR1 and CDR2 from the germline V gene are WSHSY and SAAADI. CDR3 length: 16 residues. The CDR3 sequence: CASSESGGANTGELFF. CDR3 DNA: TGCGCCAGCAGTGAGTCCGGCGGGGCCAACACCGGGGAGCTGTTTTTT.

The sample holds a few counts of this clonotype. This chain links TRBV9 with TRBJ2-5; 9 positions match TRBD1. The J segment lost 4 bases and the V segment lost 4 bases, leaving 5 bases of the junction unmatched. Germline V CDR1 and CDR2: SGDLS, YYNGEE. This CDR3 is 14 amino acids long. CDR3 bases: TGTGCCAGCAGCTCCGGACAGGGGAGAGAGACCCAGTACTTC. Its translation: CASSSGQGRETQYF.

There are many counts of this clonotype. The chain joins TRBV4-1 to TRBJ1-2; tentative D call: TRBD1 (6 bases). The CDR3 runs to 19 residues. The V gene's germline CDR1 is MGHRA and CDR2 YSYEKL. Trimming left V 2 bases short and J 3 bases short, with 25 bases between. This CDR3 reads CASSQPTWTGQTFDYGYTF. The DNA for the CDR3 is TGCGCCAGCAGCCAACCAACCTGGACTGGACAGACGTTTGACTATGGCTACACCTTC.

The chain joins TRBV20-1 to TRBJ2-3; D gene uncertain. From germline, CDR1 is DFQATT and CDR2 SNEGSKA (reference sequence). Trimming removed 7 bases from V and 3 bases from J, with 17 bases in between. This CDR3 has 14 amino acids. CDR3 nucleotide sequence: TGCAGTGTTCTGAAACTACCCGGGACAGATACGCAGTATTTT. Translating it yields CSVLKLPGTDTQYF.

CDR3 DNA: TGTGCCAGCAGCCTACAGACGGGCACAGATACGCAGTATTTT. This translates into CASSLQTGTDTQYF. The rearrangement uses TRBV7-2 and TRBJ2-3; D remains unclear. The V end was cut by 5 bases, the J end by 1 base, with 10 bases between. This CDR3 spans 14 amino acids. CDR1 is SGHTA, CDR2 FQGNSA, per germline.

With respect to this clonotype: This sequence may be a read error, since a much larger clone differs from it by one base. The genes are TRBV30 and TRBJ1-1; no clear D gene. The CDR3 totals 13 residues. CDR1 and CDR2 (germline): GTSNPN, SVGIG (reference sequence). Trimming cost V 0 bases and J 9 bases, with 14 bases left between them. DNA for the CDR3: TGTGCCTGGAGTGTTCGGGGAGGAGCTAAAGCTTTCTTT. Residues: CAWSVRGGAKAFF.

This clonotype occurred many times. The chain combines TRBV5-5 with TRBJ2-1; TRBD2 matches 13 bases. With 3 bases clipped from V and 8 bases from J, the junction kept 8 bases outside the gene matches. Per germline, CDR1 SGHKS and CDR2 YYEKEE (reference sequence). The CDR3 has 16 residues. The CDR3 DNA reads as TGTGCCAGCAGCTGGACTAGCGGGGGCTCTCAAGATGAGCAGTTCTTC. Its translation is CASSWTSGGSQDEQFF.

This clonotype has a handful of counts. The chain employs TRBV6-5 and TRBJ1-6; D is perhaps TRBD1 (5 bases). Trimming stripped 2 bases from V and 10 bases from J, with 12 bases between. The CDR3 spans 14 residues. Germline V lookup: CDR1 MNHEY, CDR2 SVGAGI. The CDR3 spells CASSYALGESPLHF. For the CDR3, the DNA is TGTGCCAGCAGTTACGCCCTGGGGGAATCACCCCTCCACTTT.

This clonotype has at least ten counts. CDR3 amino acids: CASSAIGGLAGGNEQFF. In DNA, the CDR3 is TGTGCCAGCAGTGCGATCGGAGGACTAGCGGGGGGTAATGAGCAGTTCTTC. The rearrangement uses TRBV2 and TRBJ2-1, with 14 bases lining up with TRBD2. The germline CDR1 and CDR2 sequences are SNHLY and FYNNEI. The CDR3 is 17 amino acids. The V gene end was trimmed by 4 bases and the J gene end by 7 bases; junction bases not matched to a gene: 9.